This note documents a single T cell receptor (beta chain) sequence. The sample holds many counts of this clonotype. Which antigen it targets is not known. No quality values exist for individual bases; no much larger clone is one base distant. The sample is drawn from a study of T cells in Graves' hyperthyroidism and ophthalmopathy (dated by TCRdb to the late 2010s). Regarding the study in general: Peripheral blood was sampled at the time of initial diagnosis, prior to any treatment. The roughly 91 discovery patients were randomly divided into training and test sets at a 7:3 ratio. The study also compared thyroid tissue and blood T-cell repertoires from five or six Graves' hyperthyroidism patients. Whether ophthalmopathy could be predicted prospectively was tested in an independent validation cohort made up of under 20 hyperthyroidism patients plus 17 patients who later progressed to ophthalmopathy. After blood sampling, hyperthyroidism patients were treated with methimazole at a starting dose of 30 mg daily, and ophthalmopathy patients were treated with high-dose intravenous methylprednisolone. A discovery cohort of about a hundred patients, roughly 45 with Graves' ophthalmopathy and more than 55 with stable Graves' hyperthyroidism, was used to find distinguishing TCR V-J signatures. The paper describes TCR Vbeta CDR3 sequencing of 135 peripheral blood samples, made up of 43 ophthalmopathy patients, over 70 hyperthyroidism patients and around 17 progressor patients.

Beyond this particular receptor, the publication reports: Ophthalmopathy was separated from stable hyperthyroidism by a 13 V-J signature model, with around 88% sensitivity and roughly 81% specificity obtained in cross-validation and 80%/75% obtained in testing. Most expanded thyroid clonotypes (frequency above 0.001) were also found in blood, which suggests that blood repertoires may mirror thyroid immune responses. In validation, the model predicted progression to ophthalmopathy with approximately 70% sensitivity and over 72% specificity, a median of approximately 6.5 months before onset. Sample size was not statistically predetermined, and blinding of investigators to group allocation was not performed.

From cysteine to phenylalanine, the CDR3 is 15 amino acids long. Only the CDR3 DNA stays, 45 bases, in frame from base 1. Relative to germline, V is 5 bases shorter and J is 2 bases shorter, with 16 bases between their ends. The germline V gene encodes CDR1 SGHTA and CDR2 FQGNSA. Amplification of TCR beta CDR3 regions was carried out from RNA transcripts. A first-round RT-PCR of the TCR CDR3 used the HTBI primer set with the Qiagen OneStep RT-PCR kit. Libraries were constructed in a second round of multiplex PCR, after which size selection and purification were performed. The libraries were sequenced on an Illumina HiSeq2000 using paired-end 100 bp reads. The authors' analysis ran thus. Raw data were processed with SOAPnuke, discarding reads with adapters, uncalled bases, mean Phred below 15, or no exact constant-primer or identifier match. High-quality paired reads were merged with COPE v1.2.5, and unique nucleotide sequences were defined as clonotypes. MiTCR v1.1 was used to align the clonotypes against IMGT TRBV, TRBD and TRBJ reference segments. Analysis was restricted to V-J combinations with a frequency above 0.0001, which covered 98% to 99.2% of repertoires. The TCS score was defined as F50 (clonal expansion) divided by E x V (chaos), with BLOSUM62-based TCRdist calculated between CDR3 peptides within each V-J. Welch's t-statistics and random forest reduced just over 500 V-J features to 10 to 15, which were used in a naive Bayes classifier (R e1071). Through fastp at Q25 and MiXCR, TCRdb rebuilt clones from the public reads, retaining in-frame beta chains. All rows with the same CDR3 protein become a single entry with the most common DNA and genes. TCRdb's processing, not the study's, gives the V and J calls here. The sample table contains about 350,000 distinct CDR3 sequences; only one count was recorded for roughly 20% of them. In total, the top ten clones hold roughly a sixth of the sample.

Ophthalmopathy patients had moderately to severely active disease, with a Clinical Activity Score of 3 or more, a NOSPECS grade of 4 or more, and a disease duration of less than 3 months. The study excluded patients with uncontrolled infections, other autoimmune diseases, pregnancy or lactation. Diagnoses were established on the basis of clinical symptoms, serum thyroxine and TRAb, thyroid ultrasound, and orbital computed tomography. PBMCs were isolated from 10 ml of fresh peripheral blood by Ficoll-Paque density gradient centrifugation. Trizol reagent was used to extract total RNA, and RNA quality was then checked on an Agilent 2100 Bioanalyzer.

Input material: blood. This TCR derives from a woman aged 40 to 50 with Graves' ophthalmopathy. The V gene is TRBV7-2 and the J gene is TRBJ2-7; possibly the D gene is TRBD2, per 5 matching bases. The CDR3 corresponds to CASSPEGGKAYEQYF. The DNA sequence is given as TGTGCCAGCAGCCCCGAGGGCGGTAAAGCCTACGAGCAGTACTTC.